This TCR beta chain was retrieved from a study of cytomegalovirus exposure and HLA in healthy donors. Points from the study as a whole: TRBV6-2, TRBV6-3 and some other V segments were excluded as indistinguishable. A later analysis appeared to link common viral pathogens to several of the most significant clusters. TCR beta chains numbering 164 were designated cytomegalovirus-associated.

Donors were ostensibly healthy at sampling, although undocumented immune exposures were probable. This clone was detected only a few times. Its antigen is unknown. In germline, CDR1 is MRHNA, CDR2 SNTAGT. The length of the CDR3 is 15 residues. The trim removed 5 bases at V and 3 bases at J, leaving 5 bases unmatched. 60 Vbeta and 13 Jbeta primers were used in PCR. Here immunoSEQ multiplex PCR was the method, and the copy in TCRdb shows in-frame clones only, minus some. This sample has about 95,000 clones; 75% to 85% occur once, and the top ten carry about 3.7%. The TCR was taken from a man aged 30-40 years in good health and CMV-seropositive. Sequencing used PBMCs. The V call is TRBV6-4, the J call TRBJ2-3; 10 bases line up with TRBD2. The CDR3 DNA reads TGTGCCAGCAGTAGGCTAGCGGGAGAAACAGATACGCAGTATTTT. This translates into CASSRLAGETDTQYF.